This T cell receptor beta chain was found in a study of blood T cell repertoires in COVID-19. About the study: Some COVID-19 samples were acute and others convalescent; all came from the United States, Italy and Spain.

This clone was seen only once. Sequencing used immunoSEQ multiplex PCR; TCRdb keeps in-frame clones, though not all of them. The sample includes about 190,000 clones, around four fifths of them seen just once. CDR1 and CDR2 from the germline V gene are SNHLY and FYNNEI. The CDR3 is 15 residues long. V was cut by 4 bases and J by 5 bases, with 12 bases left in between. The rearrangement links TRBV2 to TRBJ1-6; D remains ambiguous. Sequenced material: peripheral blood. This receptor was identified in a human donor in a cohort sampled during active COVID-19. The CDR3 loop is CASSAARQNNSPLHF. The CDR3 DNA reads as TGTGCCAGCAGTGCCGCGCGGCAAAATAATTCACCCCTCCACTTT.